A selection of T cell receptor beta chains follows, all from one sample in a study of patients and donors after allogeneic stem cell transplantation. TCRdb redid the calling of the RT-PCR reads with MiXCR, one entry per CDR3 protein. Found here are fewer than 75,000 distinct CDR3 sequences, about 14% of them singletons; the top ten hold around 30%. Sequenced sample: blood, either unsorted or a sorted T cell fraction (not recorded which). All receptors derive from a human donor who was either an allogeneic HSCT recipient or a stem cell or donor lymphocyte infusion donor (not recorded which). It is not recorded whose cells these are; they may come from a transplant donor. CDR3s include the opening cysteine and the closing phenylalanine or tryptophan. The D gene is left open where the match is weak. Clone size is stated in some rows and not others, as once, few, many or a class when expanded.

>TRBV11-2|many|.|TRBJ1-2
CASSLDIRGGYTF
TGTGCCAGCAGCTTAGACATCCGGGGCGGCTACACCTTC
>TRBV25-1|.|TRBD1|TRBJ1-1
CASSEPGGGTEAFF
TGTGCCAGCAGTGAACCAGGGGGGGGCACTGAAGCTTTCTTT
>TRBV12-3/TRBV12-4|few|TRBD1|TRBJ1-2
CASSLGLSVGGPNYGYTF
TGTGCCAGCAGTTTGGGCCTGTCTGTAGGGGGCCCCAACTATGGCTACACCTTC
>TRBV27|few|TRBD2|TRBJ2-7
CASSPWTSGRDEQYF
TGTGCCAGCAGTCCCTGGACTAGCGGGCGGGACGAGCAGTACTTC
>TRBV6-6|few|TRBD2|TRBJ2-4
CASTRGLAGEGNIQYF
TGTGCCAGCACCCGGGGACTAGCGGGAGAAGGGAACATTCAGTACTTC
>TRBV7-9|many|TRBD1|TRBJ1-5
CASSSLQGARNQPQHF
TGTGCCAGCAGCTCGTTGCAGGGGGCTCGCAATCAGCCCCAGCATTTT
>TRBV5-1|many|TRBD2|TRBJ2-1
CASSSLAGERLGNEQFF
TGCGCCAGCAGCTCCTTAGCGGGAGAACGGCTTGGAAATGAGCAGTTCTTC
>TRBV12-3/TRBV12-4|many|.|TRBJ2-5
CASSGPDIEGGETQYF
TGTGCCAGCAGTGGCCCCGATATCGAGGGTGGAGAGACCCAGTACTTC
>TRBV7-6|few|.|TRBJ2-5
CASSFLAPPETQYF
TGTGCCAGCAGCTTTTTAGCCCCCCCAGAGACCCAGTACTTC
>TRBV12-3/TRBV12-4|many|.|TRBJ1-4
CASSQDRHRNEKLFF
TGTGCCAGCAGCCAGGACCGACACCGTAATGAAAAACTGTTTTTT
>TRBV7-3|.|.|TRBJ2-6
CASSLPKRTEDGSPAGANVLTF
TGTGCCAGCAGCCTACCTAAGAGGACGGAGGACGGTTCTCCGGCTGGGGCCAACGTCCTGACTTTC
>TRBV18|many|.|TRBJ1-4
CASSPMSVPAANEKLFF
TGTGCCAGCTCACCAATGTCGGTCCCGGCGGCTAATGAAAAACTGTTTTTT
>TRBV10-3|.|.|TRBJ1-1
CAISEAGKSGAEAFF
TGTGCCATCAGTGAGGCAGGGAAGTCGGGGGCTGAAGCTTTCTTT
>TRBV20-1|few|.|TRBJ2-1
CSARFGSSYNEQFF
TGCAGTGCTAGATTTGGCAGTTCCTACAATGAGCAGTTCTTC
>TRBV7-8|many|TRBD1|TRBJ1-1
CASSLGQGVYEAFF
TGTGCCAGCAGCTTAGGTCAGGGGGTATATGAAGCTTTCTTT
>TRBV10-3|many|TRBD1|TRBJ1-5
CAITQGGNQPQHF
TGTGCCATCACTCAGGGGGGGAATCAGCCCCAGCATTTT
>TRBV20-1|few|TRBD2|TRBJ2-1
CSARDLGASGRWDEQFF
TGCAGTGCTAGAGATCTCGGGGCTAGCGGGAGGTGGGATGAGCAGTTCTTC
>TRBV20-1|few|TRBD2|TRBJ2-1
CSALAGVTEQFF
TGCAGTGCCTTAGCGGGAGTGACTGAGCAGTTCTTC
>TRBV11-2|.|TRBD2|TRBJ2-1
CASQGLADNEQFF
TGTGCCAGCCAGGGACTAGCCGACAATGAGCAGTTCTTC
>TRBV7-9|.|.|TRBJ1-3
CASSYTGSSGNTIYF
TGTGCCAGCAGCTATACAGGGAGCTCTGGAAACACCATATATTTT
>TRBV25-1|.|TRBD1|TRBJ2-7
CASSEYGDRGSYEQYF
TGTGCCAGCAGTGAATATGGGGACAGGGGTTCCTACGAGCAGTACTTC
>TRBV18|few|.|TRBJ1-5
CASSPRFREGGNQPQHF
TGTGCCAGCTCACCACGGTTTCGCGAGGGGGGCAATCAGCCCCAGCATTTT
>TRBV4-2|.|.|TRBJ2-7
CASSHPLGYEQYF
TGTGCCAGCAGCCACCCACTAGGCTACGAGCAGTACTTC
>TRBV27|few|.|TRBJ2-4
CASSRGTGASKNIQYF
TGTGCCAGCAGTCGAGGGACTGGAGCTTCCAAAAACATTCAGTACTTC
>TRBV18|few|.|TRBJ1-2
CASSPERGRYGYTF
TGTGCCAGCTCACCAGAGAGGGGTCGGTATGGCTACACCTTC
>TRBV7-8|many|TRBD1|TRBJ2-1
CASSSRTGRDYNEQFF
TGTGCCAGCAGCTCAAGGACAGGGCGGGACTACAATGAGCAGTTCTTC
>TRBV6-1|.|.|TRBJ2-5
CASRYQETQYF
TGTGCCAGCCGGTACCAAGAGACCCAGTACTTC
>TRBV12-3/TRBV12-4|.|TRBD1|TRBJ1-1
CASSSWTQGAEAFF
TGTGCCAGCAGTTCTTGGACCCAGGGGGCTGAAGCTTTCTTT
>TRBV12-3/TRBV12-4|.|.|TRBJ2-2
CASSLVPLNTGELFF
TGTGCCAGCAGTTTAGTTCCCTTAAACACCGGGGAGCTGTTTTTT
>TRBV12-3/TRBV12-4|few|.|TRBJ2-7
CASSPGDYEQYF
TGTGCCAGCAGTCCCGGGGATTACGAGCAGTACTTC
>TRBV12-3/TRBV12-4|.|.|TRBJ2-5
CASSLRDFPLRETQYF
TGTGCCAGCAGTTTACGGGACTTTCCTCTCCGGGAGACCCAGTACTTC
>TRBV6-5|.|.|TRBJ2-1
CASSYSPAESSYNEQFF
TGTGCCAGCAGTTACTCGCCAGCGGAAAGCTCCTACAATGAGCAGTTCTTC
>TRBV25-1|many|.|TRBJ1-1
CASARKNTEAFF
TGTGCCAGCGCCAGAAAGAACACTGAAGCTTTCTTT
>TRBV7-2|many|TRBD1|TRBJ1-2
CASSLADRGYGYTF
TGTGCCAGCAGCTTAGCGGACAGGGGGTATGGCTACACCTTC
>TRBV6-1|.|.|TRBJ1-1
CACRREENTEAFF
TGTGCCTGTAGGAGGGAGGAGAACACTGAAGCTTTCTTT
>TRBV7-9|few|TRBD2|TRBJ2-1
CASRGAGGEQFF
TGTGCCAGCAGGGGGGCGGGAGGTGAGCAGTTCTTC
>TRBV19|.|.|TRBJ1-2
CASSMPPGQGYGYTF
TGTGCCAGTAGTATGCCCCCCGGGCAGGGTTATGGCTACACCTTC
>TRBV12-3/TRBV12-4|many|TRBD1|TRBJ1-4
CASSVFTGTGVFAANEKLFF
TGTGCCAGCAGTGTGTTTACCGGGACAGGGGTTTTTGCTGCTAATGAAAAACTGTTTTTT
>TRBV18|many|.|TRBJ1-2
CASSPPNIQGYGYTF
TGTGCCAGCTCACCACCGAATATACAGGGCTATGGCTACACCTTC
>TRBV3-1|few|TRBD1|TRBJ2-1
CASSQRSGGKNEQFF
TGTGCCAGCAGCCAGCGGTCAGGGGGCAAGAATGAGCAGTTCTTC
>TRBV5-1|many|.|TRBJ2-1
CASSLVAGYNEQFF
TGCGCCAGCAGCTTGGTAGCAGGATACAATGAGCAGTTCTTC
>TRBV5-1|few|TRBD1|TRBJ1-1
CASRTGQGFTEAFF
TGCGCCAGCAGAACAGGACAGGGGTTCACTGAAGCTTTCTTT
>TRBV20-1|few|.|TRBJ2-7
CSAADLASYEQYF
TGCAGTGCTGCGGACCTAGCCTCCTACGAGCAGTACTTC
>TRBV20-1|.|.|TRBJ2-7
CSASDRSLNEQYF
TGCAGTGCCTCGGACAGATCTCTTAACGAGCAGTACTTC
>TRBV5-1|few|TRBD1|TRBJ2-1
CASTQTGTYNEQFF
TGCGCCAGCACCCAGACAGGGACCTACAATGAGCAGTTCTTC
>TRBV20-1|.|.|TRBJ2-1
CSAPNGGREQFF
TGCAGTGCTCCAAATGGGGGCCGTGAGCAGTTCTTC
>TRBV7-2|many|.|TRBJ1-5
CASSPTGNQPQHF
TGTGCCAGCAGCCCTACAGGGAATCAGCCCCAGCATTTT
>TRBV5-6|.|.|TRBJ2-2
CASSWGDGELFF
TGTGCCAGCAGCTGGGGGGACGGGGAGCTGTTTTTT
>TRBV5-1|few|TRBD2|TRBJ2-7
CASSLGTSGRRTYEQYF
TGCGCCAGCAGCTTGGGAACTAGCGGGCGTCGGACCTACGAGCAGTACTTC
>TRBV11-3|many|.|TRBJ1-1
CASSLGEAGEEAFF
TGTGCCAGCAGCTTAGGGGAGGCGGGAGAGGAAGCTTTCTTT
>TRBV20-1|.|.|TRBJ2-1
CSASDPGAAYNEQFF
TGCAGTGCCTCCGATCCCGGTGCAGCCTACAATGAGCAGTTCTTC
>TRBV11-2|.|.|TRBJ1-1
CASSDLGGANTEAFF
TGTGCCAGCAGCGACCTCGGGGGGGCGAACACTGAAGCTTTCTTT
>TRBV20-1|.|.|TRBJ2-3
CSAGVYTDTQYF
TGCAGTGCTGGAGTGTACACAGATACACAGTATTTT
>TRBV20-1|many|TRBD1|TRBJ1-5
CSARRDRSQNQPQHF
TGCAGTGCTAGAAGGGACAGGAGTCAAAATCAGCCCCAGCATTTT